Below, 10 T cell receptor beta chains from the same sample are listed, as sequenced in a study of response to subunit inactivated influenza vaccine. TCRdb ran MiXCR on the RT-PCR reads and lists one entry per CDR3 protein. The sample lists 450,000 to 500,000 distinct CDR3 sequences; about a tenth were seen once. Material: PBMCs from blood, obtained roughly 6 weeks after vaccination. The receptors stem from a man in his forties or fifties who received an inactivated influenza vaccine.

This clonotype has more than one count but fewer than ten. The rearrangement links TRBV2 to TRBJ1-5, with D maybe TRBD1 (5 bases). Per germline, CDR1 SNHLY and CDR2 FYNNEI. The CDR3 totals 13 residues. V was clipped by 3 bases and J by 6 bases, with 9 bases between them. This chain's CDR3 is CASSESGGQPQHF. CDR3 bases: TGTGCCAGCAGTGAGTCCGGGGGTCAGCCCCAGCATTTT.

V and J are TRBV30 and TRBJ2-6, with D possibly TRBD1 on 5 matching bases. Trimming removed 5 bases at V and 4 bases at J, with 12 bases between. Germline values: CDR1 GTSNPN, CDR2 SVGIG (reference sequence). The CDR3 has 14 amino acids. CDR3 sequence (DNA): TGTGCCTGGGGGCAGGGATGGGGGGCCAACGTCCTGACTTTC. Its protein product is CAWGQGWGANVLTF.

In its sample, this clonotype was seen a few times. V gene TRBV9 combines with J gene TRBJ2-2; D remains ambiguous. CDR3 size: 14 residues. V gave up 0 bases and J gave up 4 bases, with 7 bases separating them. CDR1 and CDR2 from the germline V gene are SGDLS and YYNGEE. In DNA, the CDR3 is TGTGCCAGCAGCGTAGCATCACTCACCGGGGAGCTGTTTTTT. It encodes CASSVASLTGELFF.

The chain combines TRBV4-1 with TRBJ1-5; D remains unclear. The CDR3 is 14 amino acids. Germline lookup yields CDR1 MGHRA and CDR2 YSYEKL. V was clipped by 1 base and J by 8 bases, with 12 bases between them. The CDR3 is CASSQVGELEPQHF. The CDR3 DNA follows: TGCGCCAGCAGCCAAGTAGGCGAATTGGAGCCCCAGCATTTT.

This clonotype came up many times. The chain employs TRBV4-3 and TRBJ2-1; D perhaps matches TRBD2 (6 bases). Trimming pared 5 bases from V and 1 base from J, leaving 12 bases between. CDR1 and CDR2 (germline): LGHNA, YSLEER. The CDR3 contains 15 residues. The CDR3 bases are TGCGCCAGCAGCTACCGGGACTCGTCCTACAATGAGCAGTTCTTC. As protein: CASSYRDSSYNEQFF.

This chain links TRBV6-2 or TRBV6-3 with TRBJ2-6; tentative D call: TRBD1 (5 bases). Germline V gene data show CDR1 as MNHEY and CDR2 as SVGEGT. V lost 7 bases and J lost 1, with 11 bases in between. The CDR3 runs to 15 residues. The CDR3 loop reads CASTWAGSGANVLTF. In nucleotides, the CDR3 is TGTGCCAGCACCTGGGCAGGGTCTGGGGCCAACGTCCTGACTTTC.

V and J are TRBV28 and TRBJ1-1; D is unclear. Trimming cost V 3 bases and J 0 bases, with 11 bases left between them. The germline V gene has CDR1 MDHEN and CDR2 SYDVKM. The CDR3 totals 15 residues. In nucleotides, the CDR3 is TGTGCCAGCAGTTTGCGGAATCTCATGAACACTGAAGCTTTCTTT. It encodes CASSLRNLMNTEAFF.

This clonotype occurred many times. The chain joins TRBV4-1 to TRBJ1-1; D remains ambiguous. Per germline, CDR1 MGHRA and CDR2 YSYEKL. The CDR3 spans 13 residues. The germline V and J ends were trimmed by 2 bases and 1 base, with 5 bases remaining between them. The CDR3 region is CASSQLRNTEAFF. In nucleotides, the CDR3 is TGCGCCAGCAGCCAACTTCGGAACACTGAAGCTTTCTTT.

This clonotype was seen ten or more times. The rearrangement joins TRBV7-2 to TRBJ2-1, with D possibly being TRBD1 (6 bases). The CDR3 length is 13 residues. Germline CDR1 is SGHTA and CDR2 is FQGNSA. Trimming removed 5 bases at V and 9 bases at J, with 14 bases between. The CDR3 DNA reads TGTGCCAGCAGCGTAGGGGGTCGATTTGAGCAGTTCTTC. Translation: CASSVGGRFEQFF.

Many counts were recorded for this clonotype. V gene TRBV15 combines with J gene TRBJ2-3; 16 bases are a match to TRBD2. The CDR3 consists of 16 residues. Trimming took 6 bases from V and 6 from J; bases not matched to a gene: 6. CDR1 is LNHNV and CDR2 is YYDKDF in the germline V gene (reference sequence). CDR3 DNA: TGTGCCACCAGGACCGGGACTAGCGGGGGGGCGGATACGCAGTATTTT. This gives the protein CATRTGTSGGADTQYF.